This TCR beta chain comes out of a study of blood T cell repertoires in COVID-19. The CDR3 covers 15 residues. From germline, CDR1 is SGDLS and CDR2 YYNGEE. V lost 0 bases to trimming and J lost 8 bases, with 12 bases between them. Here immunoSEQ multiplex PCR was the method, and the copy in TCRdb shows in-frame clones only, minus some. The data contain about 180,000 clones, approximately 85% of them singletons. Sequencing was carried out using peripheral blood. V and J are TRBV9 and TRBJ1-6, with TRBD1 as a possible D gene (6 bases). The receptor's source is a man aged 60 to 75 with acute or convalescent COVID-19. For the CDR3, the DNA is TGTGCCAGCAGCGTAGATGGGGGCTTATATTCACCCCTCCACTTT. Its translation is CASSVDGGLYSPLHF.